These 16 T cell receptor beta chains came from one sample sequenced in a study of blood T cell repertoires in COVID-19. Generated by immunoSEQ multiplex PCR, the TCRdb table keeps only in-frame clones and is missing some. The sample contains under 200,000 clones, roughly 87% of which appear only once. Sequenced material: peripheral blood. These receptors were collected from a man aged 55 to 69 with active or convalescent COVID-19.

The chain employs TRBV5-3 and TRBJ2-2; the D gene is possibly TRBD1 (6 bases). TRBV5-3 belongs to the ORF category, with a function that is uncertain. The CDR3 is made up of 18 amino acids. Trimming cost V 0 bases and J 6 bases, with 21 bases left between them. DNA of the CDR3: TGTGCCAGAAGCTTGGCCTCCGACAGGCCTGAGAGCGCCGGGGAGCTGTTTTTT. This codes for CARSLASDRPESAGELFF.

The CDR3 loop is CASSERRVSPNTDTQYF. The CDR3 DNA sequence: TGTGCCAGCAGTGAAAGGCGGGTTTCCCCTAACACAGATACGCAGTATTTT. V and J are TRBV2 and TRBJ2-3; weak D call: TRBD2 (5 bases). Trimming cost V 2 bases and J 2 bases, with 17 bases left between them. The CDR3 is 17 residues long. The germline V gene encodes CDR1 SNHLY and CDR2 FYNNEI.

V and J are TRBV2 and TRBJ1-1; no definite D call. V lost 6 bases to trimming and J lost 4 bases, with 9 bases between them. CDR3 length: 12 residues. CDR1 is SNHLY, CDR2 FYNNEI, per germline. The CDR3 sequence is CASRRESTEAFF. CDR3 nucleotides: TGTGCCAGCAGAAGGGAGAGCACTGAAGCTTTCTTT. Complete variable domain (other parts from reference TRBV2 and TRBJ1-1): EPEVTQTPSHQVTQMGQEVILRCVPISNHLYFYWYRQILGQKVEFLVSFYNNEISEKSEIFDDQFSVERPDGSNFTLKIRSTKLEDSAMYFCASRRESTEAFFGQGTRLTVV.

This chain uses TRBV6-5 with TRBJ2-1; 9 nucleotides line up with TRBD2. The ends lost 6 bases at V and 9 bases at J; junction bases unmatched: 9. Germline CDR1 is MNHEY and CDR2 is SVGAGI. The CDR3 covers 14 residues. The CDR3 coding sequence is TGTGCCAGCAGGTCTAGCGGGGAATCCGGTGAGCAGTTCTTC. As protein: CASRSSGESGEQFF.

DNA for the CDR3: TGTGCCAGCAGTTTGTACCGGGCGGGCACTGAAGCTTTCTTT. This encodes CASSLYRAGTEAFF. This chain uses TRBV27 with TRBJ1-1, with D unresolved. V was clipped by 3 bases and J by 4 bases, with 12 bases between them. The CDR3 sequence is 14 residues long. Looked up from germline, CDR1 is MNHEY and CDR2 is SMNVEV (reference sequence).

The rearrangement links TRBV9 to TRBJ2-5; a weak D match, TRBD1 (5 bases). The CDR3 totals 14 residues. Trimming removed 2 bases at V and 14 bases at J, with 22 bases between. Germline V gene data show CDR1 as SGDLS and CDR2 as YYNGEE. The DNA of the CDR3 is TGTGCCAGCAGCGTCGCGCCCTTCAGGGCCGTCCCTTACTTC. Translating gives CASSVAPFRAVPYF. Drawing the rest from reference TRBV9 and TRBJ2-5, the complete variable domain is DSGVTQTPKHLITATGQRVTLRCSPRSGDLSVYWYQQSLDQGLQFLIQYYNGEERAKGNILERFSAQQFPDLHSELNLSSLELGDSALYFCASSVAPFRAVPYFGPGTRLLVL.

The chain carries TRBV5-4 and TRBJ2-3, with 10 bases matching TRBD2. The CDR3 contains 16 residues. The germline gives CDR1 SGHNT, CDR2 YYREEE (reference sequence). V was clipped by 5 bases and J by 0 bases; unmatched bases: 6. The CDR3 here is CASRPSGLASTDTQYF. Written as DNA, the CDR3 is TGTGCCAGCAGGCCCTCGGGACTAGCGAGCACAGATACGCAGTATTTT.

The chain is built from TRBV29-1 and TRBJ2-3, with D possibly matching TRBD2 (5 bases). The CDR3 consists of 13 residues. Germline V gene sequence: CDR1 SQVTM, CDR2 ANQGSEA. With 7 bases removed from V and 5 bases from J, the gap between germline ends came to 16 bases. CDR3 bases: TGCAGCGCCGGGGAAGGGTGGGGAGATACGCAGTATTTT. Translating gives CSAGEGWGDTQYF.

This rearrangement joins TRBV7-9 to TRBJ1-2; 9 positions match TRBD1. Germline CDR1 is SEHNR and CDR2 is FQNEAQ (reference sequence). CDR3 size: 15 residues. The trim removed 5 bases at V and 3 bases at J, leaving 7 bases unmatched. CDR3 sequence reads: CASSPIGTGYYGYTF. The CDR3 coding sequence is TGTGCCAGCAGCCCAATCGGGACAGGGTACTATGGCTACACCTTC. Full variable domain (missing parts from reference TRBV7-9 and TRBJ1-2): DTGVSQNPRHKITKRGQNVTFRCDPISEHNRLYWYRQTLGQGPEFLTYFQNEAQLEKSRLLSDRFSAERPKGSFSTLEIQRTEQGDSAMYLCASSPIGTGYYGYTFGSGTRLTVV.

This clone appeared a single time. J is TRBJ1-1 and V is TRBV25-1; D unclear. Germline CDR1 and CDR2: MGHDK and SYGVNS. This CDR3 contains 13 residues. The V and J ends lost 8 bases and 4 bases respectively, with 14 bases between them. The CDR3 here is CASPGRVATEAFF. The CDR3 DNA is TGTGCCAGCCCGGGGAGGGTTGCCACTGAAGCTTTCTTT.

The rearrangement links TRBV27 to TRBJ1-4; 10 nucleotides match TRBD1. CDR1 is MNHEY and CDR2 is SMNVEV in the germline V gene (reference sequence). The CDR3 is 16 amino acids. Trimming took 3 bases from V and 7 from J; bases not matched to a gene: 8. CDR3 region: CASSFRGQGSGEKLFF. Written as DNA, the CDR3 is TGTGCCAGCAGTTTTAGGGGACAGGGGTCGGGTGAAAAACTGTTTTTT.

The gene calls are TRBV5-1 and TRBJ2-2; 11 positions match TRBD1. The CDR3 has 17 amino acids. J was trimmed by 7 bases and V by 3 bases; bases with no gene match: 11. Germline assignment: CDR1 SGHRS and CDR2 YFSETQ. CDR3 protein: CASSSTGQGAQGGELFF. CDR3 coding DNA: TGCGCCAGCAGCTCAACAGGACAGGGGGCGCAAGGCGGGGAGCTGTTTTTT.

This chain uses TRBV18 with TRBJ2-3; D gene ambiguous. V was cut by 3 bases and J by 5 bases, with 12 bases left in between. The CDR3 runs to 14 residues. Germline V gene sequence: CDR1 KGHSH, CDR2 LQKENI. CDR3 nucleotides: TGTGCCAGCTCACCGCAGGCCCTTCGAGATACGCAGTATTTT. The encoded protein is CASSPQALRDTQYF.

V and J are TRBV5-1 and TRBJ1-2; D perhaps matches TRBD1 (6 bases). This CDR3 is built from 15 residues. Per the germline V gene, CDR1 is SGHRS and CDR2 is YFSETQ. The ends were cut back, 2 bases at V and 2 bases at J, with 13 bases in the middle. The CDR3 region is CASSLRTEKNYGYTF. CDR3 in DNA: TGCGCCAGCAGCTTACGGACAGAAAAGAACTATGGCTACACCTTC.

This clone was detected only once. The chain is built from TRBV19 and TRBJ1-2; tentative D call: TRBD1 (6 bases). V dropped 9 bases and J dropped 3 bases, with 14 bases sitting between them. The CDR3 covers 13 residues. The V gene's germline CDR1 is LNHDA and CDR2 SQIVND (reference sequence). The CDR3 DNA reads TGTGCCAGCAACCGGGACACATACTATGGCTACACCTTC. This encodes CASNRDTYYGYTF.

The genes are TRBV3-1 (or the pseudogene TRBV3-2) and TRBJ2-6; possibly TRBD1 for D (6 bases). V was clipped by 5 bases and J by 2 bases, with 10 bases between them. CDR1 LGHDT and CDR2 YNNKEL come from the germline V gene (reference sequence). This CDR3 is 15 amino acids long. The CDR3 DNA sequence: TGTGCCAGCAGCTCCCCAGGGGCTGGGGCCAACGTCCTGACTTTC. Its translation is CASSSPGAGANVLTF.